This record looks at one T cell receptor beta chain sequence and its context. This sample is part of a study of shared clonotypes between healthy human individuals. Per the original data handling: In the immunoSEQ data, sequences were junction-only and lacked quality scores, so filtering differed. The repertoire was sequenced with immunoSEQ multiplex PCR; TCRdb's copy has only in-frame clones and lacks some. V and J calls and clone size are given by that table; D and trimming were obtained from the DNA. The sample comprises approximately 1,500,000 clones, 95% to 99% of which are singletons, and around 0.47% rests with the top ten. Germline V lookup: CDR1 SGDLS, CDR2 YYNGEE. CDR3 length: 15 amino acids. V was pared by 3 bases and J by 2 bases, with 15 bases between. Healthy and HIV-negative, the adult donors had no recent acute infections or vaccinations. Researchers partitioned CD4+ cells into CD45RA+ naive and CD45RA-negative memory subsets.

The chain is built from TRBV9 and TRBJ2-7; D possibly matches TRBD1 or TRBD2 (5 bases each). What was sequenced was naive CD4+ T cells sorted from blood. Subset meaning: CD45RA+ positively selected. The origin of this receptor is a man aged 30 to 45 in good health. This chain's CDR3 is CASSGGPRGPYEQYF. For the CDR3, the DNA is TGTGCCAGCAGCGGGGGACCCCGGGGCCCCTACGAGCAGTACTTC. Full variable domain (missing parts from reference TRBV9 and TRBJ2-7): DSGVTQTPKHLITATGQRVTLRCSPRSGDLSVYWYQQSLDQGLQFLIQYYNGEERAKGNILERFSAQQFPDLHSELNLSSLELGDSALYFCASSGGPRGPYEQYFGPGTRLTVT.